This T cell receptor (beta chain) was observed in a study of patients and donors after allogeneic stem cell transplantation. This CDR3 is 15 amino acids long. Germline CDR1 and CDR2: LGHNA and YNFKEQ. V lost 3 bases, J lost 0 bases, and 5 bases stayed unmatched. Each CDR3 protein is one row after TCRdb ran MiXCR on the RT-PCR reads. The top ten clones hold under 14% of a sample with about 230,000 distinct CDR3 sequences, roughly an eighth of them seen once. The chain links TRBV4-2 to TRBJ2-7, with 7 nucleotides matching TRBD1. The sample comprised blood, either unsorted or a sorted T cell fraction (not recorded which). The TCR sequence derives from a human donor who was either an allogeneic HSCT recipient or a stem cell or donor lymphocyte infusion donor (not recorded which). It is not recorded whose cells these are; they may come from a transplant donor. CDR3 bases: TGTGCCAGCAGCCAGGGGCAGGGGGACTCCTACGAGCAGTACTTC. Its protein product is CASSQGQGDSYEQYF.